This entry lists 14 T cell receptor beta chains sequenced from one sample in a study of control samples from healthy donors and cancer patients. TCRdb's table, derived via immunoSEQ multiplex PCR, lists solely in-frame clones and lacks some. The sample has about 140,000 clones, 80% to 90% seen once. The material sequenced was blood. These TCRs come from a woman in her thirties in good health.

This clone was recorded a few times. The chain employs TRBV11-2 and TRBJ1-6; D is unclear. The V end lost 6 bases, the J end lost 9 bases, and 15 bases lay between the germline ends. The CDR3 runs to 14 residues. Germline V CDR1 and CDR2: SGHAT, FQNNGV. As DNA, the CDR3 is TGTGCCAGCAGGTCCCCGGACTCGGTTTCACCCCTCCACTTT. Its protein is CASRSPDSVSPLHF.

The CDR3 sequence: CASSLDGYEQFF. CDR3 in DNA: TGTGCCAGCAGCTTAGATGGCTATGAGCAGTTCTTC. The chain combines TRBV7-9 with TRBJ2-1; no definite D call. The CDR3 extends over 12 amino acids. V was trimmed by 1 base and J by 8 bases, leaving 6 bases between them. Germline V CDR1 and CDR2: SEHNR, FQNEAQ (reference sequence).

The chain links TRBV5-1 to TRBJ2-3; D remains unclear. Germline V gene lookup returns CDR1 SGHRS and CDR2 YFSETQ. The V end was cut by 5 bases, the J end by 3 bases, with 7 bases between. CDR3 length equals 12 residues. The CDR3 region is CASRLGTDTQYF. The CDR3 coding sequence is TGCGCCAGCAGGTTAGGGACAGATACGCAGTATTTT.

This chain joins TRBV19 and TRBJ1-2; tentative D call: TRBD1 (5 bases). Germline V gene lookup returns CDR1 LNHDA and CDR2 SQIVND (reference sequence). V lost 8 bases, J lost 4 bases, and 11 bases lay in between. CDR3 length: 12 residues. For the CDR3, the DNA is TGTGCCAGTGCCGGGCAGGGCTATGGCTACACCTTC. This codes for CASAGQGYGYTF.

A note on this clone: One end of the junction fails to match germline, which may point to a read error. The chain is built from TRBV10-3 and TRBJ2-3; TRBD2 agrees at 10 bases. CDR3 length equals 15 residues. CDR1 ENHRY and CDR2 SYGVKD come from the germline V gene. In DNA, the CDR3 is TGTGCCATCAGTCAGTCTAGCGGGAGTACAGATACGCAGTATTTT. Protein sequence: CAISQSSGSTDTQYF.

J is TRBJ2-1 and V is TRBV10-1, with TRBD1 as a possible D gene (5 bases). This CDR3 comprises 15 residues. V lost 5 bases to trimming and J lost 4 bases, with 15 bases between them. CDR1 is WNHNN and CDR2 is SYGVQD in the germline V gene (reference sequence). CDR3 in amino acids: CASSSERQPYNEQFF. CDR3 in DNA: TGCGCCAGCAGTAGTGAGAGACAGCCTTACAATGAGCAGTTCTTC.

This chain uses TRBV3-1 (or the pseudogene TRBV3-2) with TRBJ1-4; 8 bases align to TRBD1. The CDR3 spans 16 residues. CDR1 and CDR2 from the germline V gene are LGHDT and YNNKEL (reference sequence). V was pared by 4 bases and J by 4 bases, with 8 bases of the junction left unmatched. This CDR3 is CASSPRGRNRNEKLFF. Written as DNA, the CDR3 is TGTGCCAGCAGCCCCAGGGGGCGGAATCGTAATGAAAAACTGTTTTTT.

A word on this clone: Since the CDR3 does not end with the conserved phenylalanine or tryptophan, this likely comes from a read error. The DNA is left out, because the CDR3 cannot be placed on it with certainty; the CDR3 is given as TCRdb lists it. V gene TRBV28 combines with J gene TRBJ1-2. The CDR3 comprises 13 residues, both ends counted. Germline V gene sequence: CDR1 MDHEN, CDR2 SYDVKM. This chain's CDR3 is CASTPPVGDLYFL.

The rearrangement joins TRBV5-6 to TRBJ2-1; 9 nucleotides line up with TRBD2. This CDR3 is 15 amino acids long. The junction had 7 bases not matched to a gene; V was cut back by 4 bases and J by 5 bases. Germline-derived CDR1 and CDR2 are SGHDT and YYEEEE. CDR3 bases: TGTGCCAGCAGCCCGGCGCCTAGCGGGAACAATGAGCAGTTCTTC. Encoded protein: CASSPAPSGNNEQFF.

This chain uses TRBV5-1 with TRBJ2-1; D may be TRBD2 (6 bases). CDR3 length: 15 amino acids. CDR1 and CDR2 (germline): SGHRS, YFSETQ. V lost 0 bases and J lost 3, with 10 bases in between. The DNA for the CDR3 is TGCGCCAGCAGCTTGGAAGGACTATTCTACAATGAGCAGTTCTTC. This encodes CASSLEGLFYNEQFF.

The DNA for the CDR3 is TGTGCCAGTAGTATTGGGGTCGAGCAGTACTTC. This codes for CASSIGVEQYF. The chain has TRBV19 and TRBJ2-7; the D is unclear. The CDR3 contains 11 residues. Germline CDR1 is LNHDA and CDR2 is SQIVND (reference sequence). V shed 3 bases and J shed 6 bases, with 6 bases lying between them. Drawing the rest from reference TRBV19 and TRBJ2-7, the complete variable domain is DGGITQSPKYLFRKEGQNVTLSCEQNLNHDAMYWYRQDPGQGLRLIYYSQIVNDFQKGDIAEGYSVSREKKESFPLTVTSAQKNPTAFYLCASSIGVEQYFGPGTRLTVT.

This chain links TRBV3-1 (or the pseudogene TRBV3-2) with TRBJ2-7; D remains ambiguous. The V end lost 0 bases, the J end lost 0 bases, and 12 bases lay between the germline ends. Germline CDR1 and CDR2: LGHDT and YNNKEL (reference sequence). The CDR3 totals 16 residues. The CDR3 DNA reads as TGTGCCAGCAGCCAAGACTCGAGATTAAGCTCCTACGAGCAGTACTTC. It specifies CASSQDSRLSSYEQYF.

The chain links TRBV12-3 or TRBV12-4 to TRBJ1-1; no clear D gene. CDR3 length: 13 amino acids. V gave up 7 bases and J gave up 11 bases, with 20 bases separating them. The CDR3 is CASTKTENIWAFF. CDR3 nucleotide sequence: TGTGCCAGCACTAAAACGGAGAACATTTGGGCTTTCTTT.

This chain joins TRBV19 and TRBJ2-7; D is undetermined. The V gene lost 7 bases and the J gene lost 5 bases, with 15 bases spanning the gap. Germline CDR1 LNHDA, CDR2 SQIVND (reference sequence). The CDR3 spans 13 residues. CDR3 nucleotides: TGTGCCAGTAAGAAGGGCAGTTTTGACGAGCAGTACTTC. Its translation is CASKKGSFDEQYF.